Below, 5 T cell receptor beta chains from the same sample are listed, as sequenced in a study of identifying expanded T cells in peripheral blood. Measured with immunoSEQ multiplex PCR; TCRdb has only the in-frame clones, and not every one. The sample holds approximately 120,000 clones, about 88% seen once. Sample: blood. The receptors shown here come from a person between 18 and 75 years old in good health.

The chain joins TRBV30 to TRBJ2-7, with D maybe TRBD2 (5 bases). The V end lost 2 bases, the J end lost 4 bases, and 18 bases lay between the germline ends. This CDR3 comprises 15 residues. From germline, CDR1 is GTSNPN and CDR2 SVGIG (reference sequence). CDR3 loop: CAWSSAGLAGYEQYF. DNA of the CDR3: TGTGCCTGGAGTTCGGCCGGACTCGCCGGATACGAGCAGTACTTC.

This clone was observed a few times. The chain uses TRBV7-2 and TRBJ2-3, with 13 bases aligning to TRBD2. V lost 4 bases and J lost 2; bases outside the gene matches: 6. The CDR3 runs to 17 residues. Germline CDR1 reads SGHTA; CDR2 reads FQGNSA. The CDR3 sequence is CASSSIGLAGDTDTQYF. The CDR3 DNA sequence: TGTGCCAGCAGCTCGATTGGACTAGCGGGAGACACAGATACGCAGTATTTT.

The chain joins TRBV5-1 to TRBJ2-5, with 8 bases fitting TRBD1. The CDR3 extends over 14 amino acids. With V trimmed by 0 bases and J by 12 bases, 10 bases remained unmatched. Per the germline V gene, CDR1 is SGHRS and CDR2 is YFSETQ. CDR3 sequence: CASSLGGTGGDEYF. In DNA, the CDR3 is TGCGCCAGCAGCTTGGGGGGGACAGGCGGTGACGAGTACTTC.

The chain uses TRBV27 and TRBJ2-3; D unclear. V shed 6 bases and J shed 3 bases, with 10 bases lying between them. The CDR3 runs to 13 residues. Per the germline V gene, CDR1 is MNHEY and CDR2 is SMNVEV (reference sequence). The CDR3 DNA sequence: TGTGCCAGCAGACAAAGTGGGACAGATACGCAGTATTTT. Its translation: CASRQSGTDTQYF.

The V and J genes are TRBV7-9 and TRBJ2-5; D gene ambiguous. Trimming took 3 bases from V and 7 from J, leaving 15 bases between them. The CDR3 length is 14 residues. CDR1 is SEHNR and CDR2 is FQNEAQ in the germline V gene (reference sequence). CDR3 protein: CASSFNAQEGTQYF. DNA of the CDR3: TGTGCCAGCAGCTTTAACGCCCAAGAAGGGACCCAGTACTTC.